This TCR beta chain comes out of a study of blood T cells in healthy people across ages. The CDR3 spans 16 residues. CDR1 SGDLS and CDR2 YYNGEE come from the germline V gene. Trimming at V came to 3 bases and at J to 1 base, leaving 7 bases not matched to a gene. Sample-barcoded 5' priming and a J-beta primer mix drove a second PCR of about 7 to 11 cycles. No fewer than 2.5 million CDR3-containing paired-end reads came from each sample. TCRdb re-called the 5' RACE reads through MiXCR, storing one row per CDR3 protein. In the table there are hundreds of thousands of distinct CDR3 sequences, about 26% of which are singletons. The same data also went into a second study, on T cells of mothers and their children. Per that study: Each donor was one of three healthy Caucasian mothers or one of their six children. Sample barcodes and 2-4 random nucleotides came from the second PCR's M1S primer.

This chain uses TRBV9 with TRBJ2-3; 8 bases map to TRBD2. The sequencing sample was made of blood. This TCR derives from a boy aged 2 to 9 in good health. CDR3 in DNA: TGTGCCAGCAGCGAGGGCGGGGGGCTAGGCACAGATACGCAGTATTTT. Translated, it gives CASSEGGGLGTDTQYF.